These 3 T cell receptor beta chains originate from one sample sequenced in a study of spatial heterogeneity in lung cancer. No antigens are known for them. The time point here: sample taken at primary tumor resection. TCRdb passed the 5' RACE reads through MiXCR, listing each CDR3 protein once. The sample lists roughly 9,300 distinct CDR3 sequences, roughly 6.7% occurring once. Study conclusions and caveats: Expanded intratumoral alpha and beta TCR counts tracked tumor mutation counts.

The source material was lung tumor tissue, sampled at surgery. All receptors derive from a male donor with early-stage non-small cell lung cancer.

This clonotype was observed many times. The gene calls are TRBV28 and TRBJ2-7; D is ambiguous. CDR1 and CDR2 (germline): MDHEN, SYDVKM. V lost 7 bases to trimming and J lost 1 base, with 14 bases between them. The CDR3 is 14 residues long. The CDR3 sequence: CASKATSLSYEQYF. CDR3 in DNA: TGTGCCAGCAAGGCAACATCCTTATCCTACGAGCAGTACTTC.

This clonotype was seen only a few times. The CDR3 does not end in the conserved phenylalanine or tryptophan, so this is likely a read error. No DNA is shown, since the ends of the CDR3 on it are uncertain; the CDR3 is the one TCRdb lists. The chain recombines TRBV2 with TRBJ1-2; the listed D gene, TRBD1, was not tested against the DNA. Germline V lookup: CDR1 SNHLY, CDR2 FYNNEI. 11 amino acids form the CDR3, both terminal residues included. The CDR3 protein is CASSDRDRRSP.

This clonotype appeared a few times. The CDR3 bases are TGTGCCAGCAGCTTACAGACAGGGAACTATGGCTACACCTTC. Encoded protein: CASSLQTGNYGYTF. V usage is TRBV5-6 and J usage is TRBJ1-2, with 7 positions matching TRBD1. Germline V lookup: CDR1 SGHDT, CDR2 YYEEEE. There are 14 residues in the CDR3. V lost 2 bases, J lost 2 bases, and 3 bases stayed unmatched.